Listed here is a single TCR beta chain. The antigen remains undetermined. This could be a read error, since a much larger clone is one nucleotide away. CDR3 length: 16 residues. CDR1 MDHEN and CDR2 SYDVKM come from the germline V gene. The data stem from a study of T cell repertoires in cytomegalovirus infection. Study context: Public TCR beta signatures provided an indication of both CMV infection and a matching HLA type.

TCRdb used MiXCR to reprocess the reads, holding one entry per CDR3 protein. Found here are 310,000 or so distinct CDR3 sequences, around 25% of them singletons; the top ten hold about 15%. Study-wide findings and caveats: Identification of carriers of CMV plus the relevant HLA was achieved through cumulative public TCR beta family frequency. HLA-C-restricted TCR beta clonotypes specific for CMV led the ex vivo response.

This TCR was recovered from a human donor in good health (CMV status not recorded). Some clones in this sample may be carry-over from other donors' samples. The chain carries TRBV28 and TRBJ1-1; the D gene is possibly TRBD1 (5 bases). The sequenced sample was PBMCs. CDR3 residues: CASSRLETALRSEASF. CDR3 nucleotides: TGTGCCAGCAGTAGACTCGAGACAGCCCTCAGAAGTGAAGCTTCCTTT. Supplemented by reference TRBV28 and TRBJ1-1, the full variable domain reads DVKVTQSSRYLVKRTGEKVFLECVQDMDHENMFWYRQDPGLGLRLIYFSYDVKMKEKGDIPEGYSVSREKKERFSLILESASTNQTSMYLCASSRLETALRSEASFGQGTRLTVV.